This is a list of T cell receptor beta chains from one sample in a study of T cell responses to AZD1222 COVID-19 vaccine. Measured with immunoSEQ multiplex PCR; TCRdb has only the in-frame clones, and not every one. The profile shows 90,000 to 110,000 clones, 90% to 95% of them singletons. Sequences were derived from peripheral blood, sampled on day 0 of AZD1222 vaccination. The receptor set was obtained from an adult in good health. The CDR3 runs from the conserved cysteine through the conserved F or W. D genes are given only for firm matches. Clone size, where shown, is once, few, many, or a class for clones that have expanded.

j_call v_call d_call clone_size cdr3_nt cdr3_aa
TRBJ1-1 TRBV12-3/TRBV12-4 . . TGTGCCAGCAGTTTAAGACCAGACACTGAAGCTTTCTTT CASSLRPDTEAFF
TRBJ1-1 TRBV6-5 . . TGTGCCAGCAGAGCAGGGTTCAACACTGAAGCTTTCTTT CASRAGFNTEAFF
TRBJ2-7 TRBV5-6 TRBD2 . TGTGCCAGCAGCCCCGGGGGGTACGAGCAGTACTTC CASSPGGYEQYF
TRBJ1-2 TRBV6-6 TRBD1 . TGTGCCAGCAGTTACGGGACAGGGGGAGGCTACACCTTC CASSYGTGGGYTF
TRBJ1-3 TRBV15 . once TGTGCCACCAGCAGAGAGAGGTACTCTGGAAACACCATATATTTT CATSRERYSGNTIYF
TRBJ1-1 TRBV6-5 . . TGTGCCAGCAGGGCAGGCCTGAACACTGAAGCTTTCTTT CASRAGLNTEAFF
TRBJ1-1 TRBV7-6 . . TGTGCCAGCAGCTCGACATTGAACACTGAAGCTTTCTTT CASSSTLNTEAFF
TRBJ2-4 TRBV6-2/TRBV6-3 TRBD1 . TGTGCCAGCAGTTACCCCGGGACAGAAAACATTCAGTACTTC CASSYPGTENIQYF
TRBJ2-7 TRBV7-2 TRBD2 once TGTGCCAGCAGCTTAGCTAGCGGGAGCTCCTACGAGCAGTACTTC CASSLASGSSYEQYF
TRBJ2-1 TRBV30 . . TGTGCCTGGAGGAGAACAGGAAACAATGAGCAGTTCTTC CAWRRTGNNEQFF
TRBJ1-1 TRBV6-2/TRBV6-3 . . TGTGCCAGCAGTCCCGAGGGGGAGGAAGGCACTGAAGCTTTCTTT CASSPEGEEGTEAFF
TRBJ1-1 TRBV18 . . TGTGCCAGCTCACAACCGGGACAATTAACGCGACCAGAAGCTTTCTTT CASSQPGQLTRPEAFF
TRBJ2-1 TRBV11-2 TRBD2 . TGTGCCAGCAGCTTAGGGGGGACTAGCAATTGGGATGAGCAGTTCTTC CASSLGGTSNWDEQFF
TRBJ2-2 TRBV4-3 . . TGCGCCAGCAGCCAAGAAAGGAACACCGGGGAGCTGTTTTTT CASSQERNTGELFF
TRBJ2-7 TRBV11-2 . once TGTGCCAGCAGCCTCAGGCCCCGGGATCCTCCCTTTGTTGACCAGTACTTC CASSLRPRDPPFVDQYF